These 27 T cell receptor beta chains were all obtained from the same sample, sequenced in a study of blood T cell repertoires in COVID-19. Clones were read by immunoSEQ multiplex PCR, and TCRdb kept only the in-frame ones, dropping some. Among some 150,000 clones listed, around 84% were seen once. Material: peripheral blood. The source is a woman aged 45-60 years in a cohort sampled during active or convalescent COVID-19.

V gene TRBV6-5 combines with J gene TRBJ2-4; tentatively, D is TRBD1 (8 bases). The CDR3 is made up of 13 amino acids. V shed 0 bases and J shed 15 bases, with 15 bases lying between them. Germline V gives CDR1 MNHEY, CDR2 SVGAGI. The CDR3 loop is CASSYSTGGQAYF. The CDR3 nucleotides are TGTGCCAGCAGTTACTCGACGGGGGGACAGGCGTACTTC.

The chain joins TRBV12-3 or TRBV12-4 to TRBJ2-7; 7 positions match TRBD2. V dropped 5 bases and J dropped 2; count of bases not matched to a gene: 3. The CDR3 has 13 amino acids. In DNA form, the CDR3 reads TGTGCCAGCAGTGTCGGGACTACCTACGAGCAGTACTTC. Amino acids: CASSVGTTYEQYF.

The CDR3 sequence is CASSQDSRGDQPQHF. CDR3 coding DNA: TGTGCCAGCAGCCAAGATTCCCGTGGAGATCAGCCCCAGCATTTT. The V gene is TRBV3-1 (or the pseudogene TRBV3-2), the J gene TRBJ1-5; D is uncertain. CDR1 LGHDT and CDR2 YNNKEL come from the germline V gene (reference sequence). This CDR3 is built from 15 residues. Trimming shortened V by 0 bases and J by 5 bases, and 11 bases separated the two germline ends.

This clone was observed a few times. The chain recombines TRBV19 with TRBJ1-1; the match to TRBD1 covers 8 bases. CDR3 length equals 14 residues. V was pared by 5 bases and J by 7 bases, with 9 bases of the junction left unmatched. Looked up from germline, CDR1 is LNHDA and CDR2 is SQIVND (reference sequence). The CDR3 is CASSAGQGQGEAFF. The CDR3 coding sequence is TGTGCCAGTAGTGCAGGACAGGGTCAAGGTGAAGCTTTCTTT. Complete variable domain (other parts from reference TRBV19 and TRBJ1-1): DGGITQSPKYLFRKEGQNVTLSCEQNLNHDAMYWYRQDPGQGLRLIYYSQIVNDFQKGDIAEGYSVSREKKESFPLTVTSAQKNPTAFYLCASSAGQGQGEAFFGQGTRLTVV.

This chain uses TRBV7-3 with TRBJ1-6; the match to TRBD1 covers 10 bases. Losses at the gene ends were 0 bases for V and 5 bases for J; bases not matched to a gene: 1. Germline assignment: CDR1 SGHTA and CDR2 FQGTGA. The CDR3 has 16 amino acids. CDR3 in amino acids: CASSLTGTGDNSPLHF. The CDR3 DNA reads as TGTGCCAGCAGCTTAACTGGGACAGGGGATAATTCACCCCTCCACTTT.

V usage is TRBV5-1 and J usage is TRBJ1-2; D is uncertain. Trimming cost V 5 bases and J 1 base, with 9 bases left between them. The CDR3 is 13 amino acids. Germline V gene lookup returns CDR1 SGHRS and CDR2 YFSETQ. In DNA form, the CDR3 reads TGCGCCAGCAGGTCCGTTAGTAACTATGGCTACACCTTC. It codes for CASRSVSNYGYTF.

The chain joins TRBV9 to TRBJ2-5; a possible D gene is TRBD2 (7 bases). Germline V gene lookup returns CDR1 SGDLS and CDR2 YYNGEE. The CDR3 sequence is 18 residues long. Between the trimmed V and J ends, which lost 0 bases and 0 bases, there was a span of 18 bases. CDR3 protein: CASSVGNTGRGYQETQYF. DNA of the CDR3: TGTGCCAGCAGCGTAGGGAACACAGGGAGGGGGTACCAAGAGACCCAGTACTTC.

This chain connects TRBV3-1 (or the pseudogene TRBV3-2) to TRBJ1-2, with 9 bases that match TRBD1. Germline V gives CDR1 LGHDT, CDR2 YNNKEL (reference sequence). With V trimmed by 0 bases and J by 4 bases, 6 bases remained unmatched. The CDR3 spans 16 residues. Here the CDR3 DNA reads TGTGCCAGCAGCCAAGATCCCCGGGACAGGGTCTATGGCTACACCTTC. This encodes CASSQDPRDRVYGYTF.

V gene TRBV5-1 combines with J gene TRBJ2-1; perhaps TRBD1 as D (6 bases). Germline loops: CDR1 SGHRS, CDR2 YFSETQ. Trimming pared 4 bases from V and 7 bases from J, leaving 15 bases between. The CDR3 has 14 amino acids. The CDR3 is CASSPTVGGNEQFF. CDR3 coding DNA: TGCGCCAGCAGCCCAACGGTAGGGGGTAATGAGCAGTTCTTC. The variable domain in full, completed from reference TRBV5-1 and TRBJ2-1, reads KAGVTQTPRYLIKTRGQQVTLSCSPISGHRSVSWYQQTPGQGLQFLFEYFSETQRNKGNFPGRFSGRQFSNSRSEMNVSTLELGDSALYLCASSPTVGGNEQFFGPGTRLTVL.

The V and J genes are TRBV30 and TRBJ2-3; 7 bases match TRBD2. The ends lost 5 bases at V and 4 bases at J; junction bases unmatched: 0. There are 11 residues in the CDR3. Germline V gives CDR1 GTSNPN, CDR2 SVGIG (reference sequence). In DNA, the CDR3 is TGTGCCTGGGGACTAGCAGATACGCAGTATTTT. Translated: CAWGLADTQYF. Drawing the rest from reference TRBV30 and TRBJ2-3, the complete variable domain is SQTIHQWPATLVQPVGSPLSLECTVEGTSNPNLYWYRQAAGRGLQLLFYSVGIGQISSEVPQNLSASRPQDRQFILSSKKLLLSDSGFYLCAWGLADTQYFGPGTRLTVL.

Here the CDR3 DNA reads TGTGCCAGCACCAGCGGGCAGGAGGGATCACCCCTCCACTTT. This codes for CASTSGQEGSPLHF. V is TRBV6-5 and J is TRBJ1-6; no definite D call. V lost 7 bases, J lost 10 bases, and 17 bases lay in between. The CDR3 covers 14 residues. From germline, CDR1 is MNHEY and CDR2 SVGAGI.

This chain links TRBV24-1 with TRBJ2-2; D perhaps matches TRBD1 (8 bases). Looked up from germline, CDR1 is KGHDR and CDR2 is SFDVKD. The V gene lost 2 bases and the J gene lost 7 bases, with 19 bases spanning the gap. This CDR3 has 17 amino acids. CDR3 coding DNA: TGTGCCACCAGTGATTCAAGAGGACAGGGACTACACGGGGAGCTGTTTTTT. The encoded protein is CATSDSRGQGLHGELFF.

The chain couples TRBV9 to TRBJ2-6; TRBD1 matches at 7 bases. This CDR3 comprises 18 residues. Per germline, CDR1 SGDLS and CDR2 YYNGEE. With V trimmed by 8 bases and J by 0 bases, 14 bases remained unmatched. This CDR3 is CASSYPGQSVSGANVLTF. The CDR3 nucleotides read TGTGCCAGTTCCTATCCGGGACAGAGCGTCTCTGGGGCCAACGTCCTGACTTTC.

V and J are TRBV11-3 and TRBJ2-5; 8 positions agree with TRBD1. The V and J ends lost 5 bases and 4 bases, in that order; junction bases with no gene match: 6. Germline lookup yields CDR1 SGHNT and CDR2 YENEEA. The CDR3 covers 14 residues. CDR3 nucleotides: TGTGCCAGCAGCCAACAGGGGGGTGGAGAGACCCAGTACTTC. This sequence encodes CASSQQGGGETQYF.

A few counts support this clone. This chain uses TRBV7-3 with TRBJ1-2, with D tentatively TRBD1 (5 bases). This CDR3 is built from 14 residues. Per the germline V gene, CDR1 is SGHTA and CDR2 is FQGTGA. V was cut by 2 bases and J by 8 bases, with 15 bases left in between. The CDR3 region has the DNA TGTGCCAGCAGCTTAGACAGTCAGACCGGGGGCTACACCTTC. Translation: CASSLDSQTGGYTF.

The rearrangement links TRBV5-1 to TRBJ2-5; 15 positions match TRBD2. Germline CDR1 is SGHRS and CDR2 is YFSETQ. The ends lost 3 bases at V and 2 bases at J; junction bases unmatched: 2. CDR3 length: 16 amino acids. The CDR3 nucleotides are TGCGCCAGCAGCTCCGGACTAGCGGGGGGGCAAGAGACCCAGTACTTC. Translating it yields CASSSGLAGGQETQYF. Looking up the rest from reference TRBV5-1 and TRBJ2-5 gives the full variable domain: KAGVTQTPRYLIKTRGQQVTLSCSPISGHRSVSWYQQTPGQGLQFLFEYFSETQRNKGNFPGRFSGRQFSNSRSEMNVSTLELGDSALYLCASSSGLAGGQETQYFGPGTRLLVL.

The rearrangement links TRBV11-1 to TRBJ2-3; a weak D match, TRBD2 (5 bases). The CDR3 runs 14 residues. Trimming stripped 5 bases from V and 10 bases from J, with 19 bases between. Looked up from germline, CDR1 is SGHAT and CDR2 is FQDESV (reference sequence). The CDR3 sequence: CASSPELGGLSQYF. The CDR3 DNA reads as TGTGCCAGCAGCCCGGAACTAGGCGGATTATCGCAGTATTTT. Complete variable domain (other parts from reference TRBV11-1 and TRBJ2-3): EAEVAQSPRYKITEKSQAVAFWCDPISGHATLYWYRQILGQGPELLVQFQDESVVDDSQLPKDRFSAERLKGVDSTLKIQPAELGDSAMYLCASSPELGGLSQYFGPGTRLTVL.

The J gene is TRBJ2-1, the V gene TRBV7-8; 8 bases are shared with TRBD1. The CDR3 is 14 residues long. The V gene end was trimmed by 6 bases and the J gene end by 4 bases; junction bases not matched to a gene: 5. Germline CDR1 is SGHVS and CDR2 is FQNEAQ. CDR3 protein: CASREGQEYNEQFF. The CDR3 nucleotides read TGTGCCAGCAGGGAGGGACAGGAGTACAATGAGCAGTTCTTC.

This clone occurred once. CDR3 sequence: CASAQDRIQPQHF. DNA for the CDR3: TGTGCCAGTGCACAAGACAGAATTCAGCCCCAGCATTTT. This chain links TRBV18 with TRBJ1-5, with D perhaps TRBD1 (5 bases). The CDR3 has 13 amino acids. V was trimmed by 9 bases and J by 6 bases, leaving 15 bases between them. From germline, CDR1 is KGHSH and CDR2 LQKENI.

There are a few counts of this clone. The V gene is TRBV5-1, the J gene TRBJ2-3; 13 bases agree with TRBD2. CDR1 is SGHRS, CDR2 YFSETQ, per germline. This CDR3 has 17 amino acids. Unmatched junction bases numbered 6, after V lost 2 bases and J lost 3 bases. The CDR3 is CASSFVKLAGGTDTQYF. The DNA of the CDR3 is TGCGCCAGCAGCTTCGTCAAACTAGCGGGGGGGACAGATACGCAGTATTTT.

The chain uses TRBV7-3 and TRBJ2-3, with 12 bases fitting TRBD2. J lost 3 bases, V lost 0 bases, and 1 base had no gene match. The CDR3 totals 16 residues. Looked up from germline, CDR1 is SGHTA and CDR2 is FQGTGA. CDR3 amino acids: CASSLTGTSGTDTQYF. For the CDR3, the DNA is TGTGCCAGCAGCTTAACCGGGACTAGCGGGACAGATACGCAGTATTTT.

This clone has more than one count but fewer than ten. The rearrangement joins TRBV7-9 to TRBJ2-5; 9 bases are shared with TRBD2. V lost 5 bases and J lost 5; bases outside the gene matches: 9. The length of the CDR3 is 15 residues. Germline CDR1 is SEHNR and CDR2 is FQNEAQ (reference sequence). The CDR3 DNA follows: TGTGCCAGCAGCCAAACCGGGACTAGCTGGGAGACCCAGTACTTC. Protein product: CASSQTGTSWETQYF.

This clone came up a few times. The chain links TRBV30 to TRBJ2-5, with 7 bases lining up with TRBD1. Germline V CDR1 and CDR2: GTSNPN, SVGIG (reference sequence). The V and J ends lost 5 bases and 1 base, in that order; junction bases with no gene match: 1. The CDR3 extends over 12 amino acids. The CDR3 coding sequence is TGTGCCTGGGACAGGGTCCAAGAGACCCAGTACTTC. Translating it yields CAWDRVQETQYF.

The V gene is TRBV11-2, the J gene TRBJ1-6; D is possibly TRBD1 (5 bases). Trimming stripped 2 bases from V and 4 bases from J, with 9 bases between. The CDR3 contains 15 residues. Germline CDR1 and CDR2: SGHAT and FQNNGV. CDR3 protein: CASSLQGLYNSPLHF. The CDR3 bases are TGTGCCAGCAGCTTACAGGGCTTGTATAATTCACCCCTCCACTTT.

This sequence joins TRBV7-3 and TRBJ2-5; 7 nucleotides align to TRBD1. V lost 3 bases to trimming and J lost 6 bases; unmatched junction nucleotides: 4. CDR3 length: 13 residues. The germline gives CDR1 SGHTA, CDR2 FQGTGA. The CDR3 protein is CASSFGTAQTQYF. For the CDR3, the DNA is TGTGCCAGCAGCTTCGGGACAGCTCAGACCCAGTACTTC.

This clone was found a few times. V usage is TRBV5-5 and J usage is TRBJ2-1, with D perhaps TRBD2 (5 bases). This CDR3 has 16 residues. Trimming took 2 bases from V and 0 from J, leaving 12 bases between them. Germline V gene sequence: CDR1 SGHKS, CDR2 YYEKEE (reference sequence). CDR3 sequence (DNA): TGTGCCAGCAGCTTTCTTAGCGCCTCCTCCTACAATGAGCAGTTCTTC. It is translated as CASSFLSASSYNEQFF.

The rearrangement uses TRBV5-6 and TRBJ2-1; D is ambiguous. Germline CDR1 reads SGHDT; CDR2 reads YYEEEE. V was shortened by 0 bases and J by 7 bases, with 17 bases between the two germline ends. CDR3 size: 16 residues. In nucleotides, the CDR3 is TGTGCCAGCAGCTTGGTCGGTAGCTACATACCAAATGAGCAGTTCTTC. Translation gives CASSLVGSYIPNEQFF.